This TCR beta chain was found in a study of blood T cell repertoires in COVID-19. Trimming removed 2 bases at V and 11 bases at J, with 15 bases between. Germline V lookup: CDR1 MNHNS, CDR2 SASEGT. CDR3 length: 13 amino acids. Here immunoSEQ multiplex PCR was the method, and the copy in TCRdb shows in-frame clones only, minus some. The data show 86,000 or so clones, roughly three quarters seen once. This receptor was taken from a man between 65 and 85 years old with acute or convalescent COVID-19. The J gene is TRBJ1-1, the V gene TRBV6-1; D gene ambiguous. Specimen: peripheral blood. The DNA of the CDR3 is TGTGCCAGCAGTGAAAGAGAAGCTGAGTGGGCTTTCTTT. Translated: CASSEREAEWAFF.